The clone carrying this TCR beta chain was seen a handful of times. No antigen is known for it. This sample stems from a study of T-cell memory formation after mild COVID-19. Study details: Clusters were largely donor specific.

5'RACE primed at constant segments yielded TCR alpha and TCR beta cDNA libraries bearing sample barcodes and UMIs. TCRdb recomputed calls from the 5' RACE reads with MiXCR, one row per CDR3 protein. The table lists over 150,000 distinct CDR3 sequences, around 20% of them singletons. Unmatched junction bases numbered 5, after V lost 4 bases and J lost 1 base. The CDR3 runs to 15 residues. Germline assignment: CDR1 SGHNT and CDR2 YYREEE (reference sequence). Study results and caveats: Researchers report contracting CD4+ clones mostly in CM and EM, with CD8+ clones in EMRA. Prior to infection, memory already included some responding clones, suggesting cross-reactive memory joined.

This sequence was found in a man between 18 and 29 years old who had mild COVID-19 (a few samples of this study predate the infection). Cell type and time point are not known. This chain connects TRBV5-4 to TRBJ2-5; 9 positions agree with TRBD1. The source material was PBMCs or a T cell subset sorted from them (not recorded which). In DNA form, the CDR3 reads TGTGCCAGCAGCGATTTGGGACAGGGCCAAGAGACCCAGTACTTC. Translated: CASSDLGQGQETQYF.